The 25 T cell receptor beta chains below come from one sample, sequenced in a study of blood T cell repertoires in COVID-19. Profiled with immunoSEQ multiplex PCR; TCRdb holds only in-frame clones, not every one. The data show 25,000 to 35,000 clones, 65% to 90% seen once. Sequencing used peripheral blood. The receptors originated from a man between 60 and 75 years old with active COVID-19.

The chain joins TRBV29-1 to TRBJ2-3, with 8 bases fitting TRBD1. The germline gives CDR1 SQVTM, CDR2 ANQGSEA. The length of the CDR3 is 19 residues. With V trimmed by 5 bases and J by 1 base, 20 bases remained unmatched. Written as DNA, the CDR3 is TGCAGCGTTACTCACTGGGGGCCGCGACAGGGGCAGGGCACAGATACGCAGTATTTT. As protein: CSVTHWGPRQGQGTDTQYF.

This chain connects TRBV19 to TRBJ1-5; 7 nucleotides line up with TRBD1. The CDR3 has 14 residues. CDR1 LNHDA and CDR2 SQIVND come from the germline V gene (reference sequence). V shed 10 bases, J shed 9 bases, and the junction held 15 bases outside the gene matches. Written as DNA, the CDR3 is TGTGCCACCTCCGCAGGGACAGCACCCGCGCCCCAGCATTTT. It codes for CATSAGTAPAPQHF.

This rearrangement joins TRBV13 to TRBJ2-3; TRBD2 aligns across 14 bases. After removal of 3 bases from V and 4 bases from J, the junction contained 9 bases not matched to a gene. This CDR3 has 18 residues. The germline V gene has CDR1 PRHDT and CDR2 FYEKMQ (reference sequence). In DNA, the CDR3 is TGTGCCAGCAGCTTCGGACTAGCGGGAGGTTTGGGGGCAGATACGCAGTATTTT. It yields the protein CASSFGLAGGLGADTQYF.

The rearrangement uses TRBV18 and TRBJ2-1; D is uncertain. The CDR3 has 14 residues. V was trimmed by 3 bases and J by 5 bases, leaving 11 bases between them. Per germline, CDR1 KGHSH and CDR2 LQKENI. This chain's CDR3 is CASSPALPNNEQFF. Here the CDR3 DNA reads TGTGCCAGCTCACCGGCTCTCCCCAACAATGAGCAGTTCTTC.

The genes are TRBV29-1 and TRBJ2-5; the match to TRBD2 covers 7 bases. The germline gives CDR1 SQVTM, CDR2 ANQGSEA. The CDR3 is 13 residues long. The CDR3 loop reads CTVYTGGEETQYF. In nucleotides, the CDR3 is TGCACAGTTTACACTGGGGGGGAAGAGACCCAGTACTTC.

The chain recombines TRBV6-5 with TRBJ2-5; tentative D call: TRBD1 (6 bases). This CDR3 has 15 residues. V was shortened by 2 bases and J by 2 bases, with 12 bases between the two germline ends. From germline, CDR1 is MNHEY and CDR2 SVGAGI. CDR3 DNA: TGTGCCAGCAGTTACGAAGGGACAAGACAAGAGACCCAGTACTTC. Translating it yields CASSYEGTRQETQYF.

The chain is built from TRBV18 and TRBJ2-7; perhaps TRBD1 as D (5 bases). Germline V gene lookup returns CDR1 KGHSH and CDR2 LQKENI. This CDR3 region has 15 residues. Trimming cost V 0 bases and J 6 bases, with 15 bases left between them. The CDR3 here is CASSPPVGVIGEQYF. CDR3 DNA: TGTGCCAGCTCACCACCGGTAGGGGTAATAGGCGAGCAGTACTTC.

The chain links TRBV11-2 to TRBJ2-3; 8 bases are a match to TRBD2. Germline trimming cut 6 bases from V and 7 bases from J; bases unmatched to any gene: 12. The CDR3 spans 15 residues. Germline values: CDR1 SGHAT, CDR2 FQNNGV. The CDR3 DNA is TGTGCCAGCAGGCGTCTCGGACTAGCTGGCAATACGCAGTATTTT. It translates to CASRRLGLAGNTQYF.

This chain uses TRBV9 with TRBJ2-1; D call uncertain. Trimming cost V 2 bases and J 4 bases, with 7 bases left between them. From germline, CDR1 is SGDLS and CDR2 YYNGEE. The CDR3 spans 13 residues. CDR3 residues: CASSVFLYNEQFF. CDR3 in DNA: TGTGCCAGCAGCGTTTTTCTTTACAATGAGCAGTTCTTC.

The genes are TRBV6-2 or TRBV6-3 and TRBJ2-7; 9 nucleotides align to TRBD1. Looked up from germline, CDR1 is MNHEY and CDR2 is SVGEGT. This CDR3 has 16 amino acids. V lost 5 bases to trimming and J lost 3 bases; unmatched junction nucleotides: 11. CDR3: CASSPTRDRAGYEQYF. CDR3 sequence (DNA): TGTGCCAGCAGTCCGACCCGGGACAGGGCAGGCTACGAGCAGTACTTC.

The chain employs TRBV6-5 and TRBJ2-7; 10 bases are shared with TRBD2. CDR1 and CDR2 from the germline V gene are MNHEY and SVGAGI. Unmatched junction bases numbered 2, after V lost 6 bases and J lost 6 bases. There are 12 residues in the CDR3. The CDR3 DNA reads TGTGCCAGCAGACGGACTAGCGGCGAGCAGTACTTC. Translating it yields CASRRTSGEQYF.

The chain uses TRBV7-2 and TRBJ2-5; no definite D call. Trimming removed 1 base from V and 4 bases from J, with 7 bases in between. The CDR3 spans 13 residues. Germline CDR1 reads SGHTA; CDR2 reads FQGNSA. The CDR3 region has the DNA TGTGCCAGCAGCTTAGGTATTTTAGAGACCCAGTACTTC. It encodes CASSLGILETQYF.

This rearrangement joins TRBV9 to TRBJ2-3, with 9 nucleotides matching TRBD2. The CDR3 runs 17 residues. Germline loops: CDR1 SGDLS, CDR2 YYNGEE. The V gene end was trimmed by 0 bases and the J gene end by 3 bases; junction bases not matched to a gene: 8. The CDR3 loop reads CASSVDGREGLTDTQYF. Here the CDR3 DNA reads TGTGCCAGCAGCGTAGACGGGCGGGAGGGCCTAACAGATACGCAGTATTTT.

V and J are TRBV23-1 and TRBJ2-7; 11 nucleotides line up with TRBD2. TRBV23-1 has ORF status, its function being uncertain. This CDR3 has 16 amino acids. The ends lost 2 bases at V and 4 bases at J; junction bases unmatched: 7. For the CDR3, the DNA is TGCGCCAGCAGTCAAGGGTTTAGCGGGAGGGAGTACGAGCAGTACGTC. The encoded protein is CASSQGFSGREYEQYV.

This chain connects TRBV7-8 to TRBJ2-7, with 7 bases lining up with TRBD1. CDR1 SGHVS and CDR2 FQNEAQ come from the germline V gene. The CDR3 is 14 amino acids. The V and J ends lost 4 bases and 9 bases, in that order; junction bases with no gene match: 12. The DNA of the CDR3 is TGTGCCAGCAGCTGGACAGGAGTACGTGTTGGGCAGTACTTC. Translation: CASSWTGVRVGQYF.

This chain uses TRBV5-1 with TRBJ1-4; 9 nucleotides agree with TRBD1. The CDR3 sequence is 15 residues long. The V gene end was trimmed by 1 base and the J gene end by 5 bases; junction bases not matched to a gene: 3. Germline-derived CDR1 and CDR2 are SGHRS and YFSETQ. CDR3 region: CASSLSGTGNEKLFF. CDR3 bases: TGCGCCAGCAGCTTGTCCGGGACAGGGAATGAAAAACTGTTTTTT.

CDR3 in amino acids: CASIVRAGRANEQFF. CDR3 nucleotide sequence: TGTGCCAGCATCGTTCGGGCGGGAAGGGCGAATGAGCAGTTCTTC. V usage is TRBV6-5 and J usage is TRBJ2-1, with D tentatively TRBD2 (6 bases). There are 15 residues in the CDR3. V was cut by 7 bases and J by 7 bases, with 20 bases left in between. The germline V gene encodes CDR1 MNHEY and CDR2 SVGAGI.

The V call is TRBV2, the J call TRBJ2-1; TRBD2 agrees at 8 bases. Looked up from germline, CDR1 is SNHLY and CDR2 is FYNNEI. The CDR3 length is 15 residues. V lost 2 bases and J lost 3; bases outside the gene matches: 3. The DNA for the CDR3 is TGTGCCAGCAGTGAACTAACTAGCGGCTACAATGAGCAGTTCTTC. Amino acids: CASSELTSGYNEQFF.

This clone was detected a few times. The chain has TRBV12-3 or TRBV12-4 and TRBJ2-5; D ambiguous. Trimming took off 3 bases at V and 5 bases at J, with 7 bases between the two ends. The CDR3 is 12 amino acids. The CDR3 coding sequence is TGTGCCAGCAGTTTCTCACGGGAGACCCAGTACTTC. It encodes CASSFSRETQYF.

The chain carries TRBV10-3 and TRBJ2-1; 8 bases are shared with TRBD2. The trim removed 5 bases at V and 7 bases at J, leaving 1 base unmatched. CDR1 and CDR2 from the germline V gene are ENHRY and SYGVKD. The CDR3 is 12 amino acids. The DNA of the CDR3 is TGTGCCATCAGTTCTAGCGGGAATGAGCAGTTCTTC. Translating it yields CAISSSGNEQFF.

The J gene is TRBJ2-2, the V gene TRBV7-3, with D perhaps TRBD2 (6 bases). The V gene's germline CDR1 is SGHTA and CDR2 FQGTGA. Trimming took off 5 bases at V and 4 bases at J, with 17 bases between the two ends. The CDR3 has 16 residues. As DNA, the CDR3 is TGTGCCAGCAGCCCTAATAGCGGTAGGAGCACCGGGGAGCTGTTTTTT. This translates into CASSPNSGRSTGELFF.

The chain couples TRBV7-8 to TRBJ2-7, with 7 nucleotides matching TRBD1. This CDR3 spans 12 amino acids. Trimming removed 5 bases from V and 6 bases from J; junction bases left unmatched: 4. In germline, CDR1 is SGHVS, CDR2 FQNEAQ. CDR3 sequence reads: CASSQTGPEQYF. DNA for the CDR3: TGTGCCAGCAGCCAGACAGGGCCCGAGCAGTACTTC.

The chain's CDR3 is CASSPVVSGILQETQYF. The CDR3 DNA reads TGTGCCAGCTCACCAGTTGTTAGCGGGATACTCCAAGAGACCCAGTACTTC. V gene TRBV18 combines with J gene TRBJ2-5; 8 positions match TRBD2. Germline assignment: CDR1 KGHSH and CDR2 LQKENI. V lost 2 bases to trimming and J lost 1 base; unmatched junction nucleotides: 9. CDR3 length: 17 residues.

The chain carries TRBV18 and TRBJ2-5; D remains ambiguous. CDR1 is KGHSH, CDR2 LQKENI, per germline. The CDR3 is made up of 13 amino acids. V was cut by 4 bases and J by 3 bases, with 9 bases left in between. CDR3 region: CASSRAQKETQYF. The CDR3 nucleotides are TGTGCCAGCTCACGTGCCCAGAAAGAGACCCAGTACTTC.

The chain joins TRBV7-9 to TRBJ2-5, with TRBD2 matching over 7 bases. The CDR3 is 15 amino acids. The germline V gene encodes CDR1 SEHNR and CDR2 FQNEAQ (reference sequence). The junction had 16 bases not matched to a gene; V was cut back by 8 bases and J by 7 bases. CDR3 sequence: CASGTSGTRFATQYF. Here the CDR3 DNA reads TGTGCCAGCGGGACCAGCGGGACCAGGTTTGCGACCCAGTACTTC.